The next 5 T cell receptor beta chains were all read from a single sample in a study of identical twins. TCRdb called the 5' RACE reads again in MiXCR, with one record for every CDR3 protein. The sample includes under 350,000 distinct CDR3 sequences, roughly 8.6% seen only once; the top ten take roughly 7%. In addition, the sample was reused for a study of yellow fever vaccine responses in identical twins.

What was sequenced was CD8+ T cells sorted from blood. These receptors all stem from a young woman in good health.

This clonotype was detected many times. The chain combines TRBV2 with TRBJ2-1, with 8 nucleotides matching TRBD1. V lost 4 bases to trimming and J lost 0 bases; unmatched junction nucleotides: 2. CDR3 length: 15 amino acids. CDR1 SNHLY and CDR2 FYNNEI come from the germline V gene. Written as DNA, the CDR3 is TGTGCCAGCAGTGGGGACAGGAGCTCCTACAATGAGCAGTTCTTC. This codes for CASSGDRSSYNEQFF.

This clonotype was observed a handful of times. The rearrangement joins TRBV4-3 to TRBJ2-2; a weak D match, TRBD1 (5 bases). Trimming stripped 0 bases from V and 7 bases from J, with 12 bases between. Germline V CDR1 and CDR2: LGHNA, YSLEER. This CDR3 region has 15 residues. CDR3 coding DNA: TGCGCCAGCAGCCAAGACAGGGTCAATGGCGGGGAGCTGTTTTTT. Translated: CASSQDRVNGGELFF.

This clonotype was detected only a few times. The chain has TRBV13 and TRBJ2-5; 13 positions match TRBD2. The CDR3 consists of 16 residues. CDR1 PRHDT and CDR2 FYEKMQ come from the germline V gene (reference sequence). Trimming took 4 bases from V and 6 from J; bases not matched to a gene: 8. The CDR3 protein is CASSYQTSGRKKTQYF. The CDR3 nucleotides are TGTGCCAGCAGCTACCAGACTAGCGGGAGGAAAAAGACCCAGTACTTC.

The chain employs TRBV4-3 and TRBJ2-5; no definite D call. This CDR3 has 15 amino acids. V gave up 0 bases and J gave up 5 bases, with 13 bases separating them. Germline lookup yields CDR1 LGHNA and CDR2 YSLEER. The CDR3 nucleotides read TGCGCCAGCAGCCAAGATCGCTCCACTGGGGAGACCCAGTACTTC. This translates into CASSQDRSTGETQYF.

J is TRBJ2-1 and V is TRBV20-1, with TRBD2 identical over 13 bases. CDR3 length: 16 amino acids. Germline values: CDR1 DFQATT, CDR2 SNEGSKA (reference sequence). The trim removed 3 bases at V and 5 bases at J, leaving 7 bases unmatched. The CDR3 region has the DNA TGCAGTGCTAGGGATTCCGGACTAGCGGGAGACAATGAGCAGTTCTTC. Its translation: CSARDSGLAGDNEQFF.